These 7 T cell receptor beta chains share one sample of origin, sequenced in a study of siplizumab effects on memory and regulatory T cells. Sequenced by immunoSEQ multiplex PCR; TCRdb stores in-frame clones only, minus some. The sample shows some 100,000 clones, 85% to 95% of them seen only once. Sequencing was carried out using Tregs sorted from blood. These receptors all stem from a human donor in good health.

The V gene is TRBV4-1, the J gene TRBJ2-1, with 10 bases aligning to TRBD2. CDR1 is MGHRA, CDR2 YSYEKL, per germline. The V and J ends lost 3 bases and 6 bases, in that order; junction bases with no gene match: 5. This CDR3 spans 15 amino acids. CDR3 in amino acids: CASSQSGRGINEQFF. As DNA, the CDR3 is TGCGCCAGCAGCCAGAGCGGGAGGGGAATCAATGAGCAGTTCTTC.

The chain joins TRBV30 to TRBJ1-2, with D possibly TRBD1 on 6 matching bases. Germline V gene data show CDR1 as GTSNPN and CDR2 as SVGIG (reference sequence). This CDR3 has 15 residues. Trimming took off 1 base at V and 4 bases at J, with 16 bases between the two ends. As DNA, the CDR3 is TGTGCCTGGAGTGGAGGGGGTGGAATGGGCTATGGCTACACCTTC. This gives the protein CAWSGGGGMGYGYTF.

The rearrangement joins TRBV9 to TRBJ2-1; the D gene is possibly TRBD1 (6 bases). The germline CDR1 and CDR2 sequences are SGDLS and YYNGEE. Deletions cut 3 bases from V and 2 bases from J, with 12 bases between. The CDR3 runs to 15 residues. CDR3 region: CASSARTVPYNEQFF. CDR3 DNA sequence: TGTGCCAGCAGCGCCCGGACAGTGCCCTACAATGAGCAGTTCTTC.

V is TRBV5-1 and J is TRBJ1-2, with D unclear. V was trimmed by 7 bases and J by 4 bases, leaving 14 bases between them. Germline values: CDR1 SGHRS, CDR2 YFSETQ. CDR3 size: 13 residues. The CDR3 spells CASAFSSLYGYTF. The CDR3 DNA sequence: TGCGCCAGCGCCTTCTCCAGCCTCTATGGCTACACCTTC.

This clone was observed a single time. Other DNA sequences in the sample encode the same CDR3. V gene TRBV5-4 combines with J gene TRBJ2-1; 7 bases fit TRBD2. CDR1 is SGHNT, CDR2 YYREEE, per germline (reference sequence). Trimming at V came to 2 bases and at J to 3 bases, leaving 2 bases not matched to a gene. CDR3 length equals 14 residues. CDR3 amino acids: CASSLRDYYNEQFF. CDR3 coding DNA: TGTGCCAGCAGCTTACGGGACTACTACAATGAGCAGTTCTTC.

The rearrangement links TRBV11-2 to TRBJ2-5; no clear D gene. Looked up from germline, CDR1 is SGHAT and CDR2 is FQNNGV. The CDR3 length is 15 residues. V was trimmed by 1 base and J by 5 bases, leaving 14 bases between them. CDR3 residues: CASSLVGLLGETQYF. CDR3 coding DNA: TGTGCCAGCAGCTTAGTCGGGCTCTTGGGGGAGACCCAGTACTTC.

The rearrangement links TRBV11-2 to TRBJ2-5; 8 positions match TRBD2. V shed 3 bases and J 2 bases; nucleotides not matched to a gene: 2. Germline V CDR1 and CDR2: SGHAT, FQNNGV. This CDR3 region has 14 residues. The CDR3 sequence: CASSFGLAQETQYF. The DNA of the CDR3 is TGTGCCAGCAGCTTCGGACTAGCTCAAGAGACCCAGTACTTC.